This T cell receptor beta chain was captured by sequencing in a study of identical twins (dated by TCRdb to 2016 to 2017). At the level of the whole study: To test whether fetal clonotypes persist, the study used deep sequencing on TCR alpha and beta repertoires from monozygotic twins, unrelated adults of various ages, and cord blood. To rule out contamination, replicate twin experiments were performed at different times with different library preparation protocols.

Based on the germline V gene, the CDR1 and CDR2 sequences are SGHTA and FQGTGA. Trimmed from V: 5 bases; trimmed from J: 9 bases; junction bases lacking a gene match: 4. From its cysteine to its phenylalanine, the CDR3 spans 15 amino acids. The CDR3 DNA has 45 bases and is translated from base 1. Only healthy Caucasian donors were included. Three pairs of female monozygotic twins, all aged about 18 to 30 years, were included in the twin cohort. CD4+ and CD8+ T cell populations were isolated with positive isolation kits from Invitrogen. Library preparation was by 5' RACE. Instrument on record: Illumina HiSeq 2000. A universal primer binding site was introduced by template switching, and a unique molecular identifier was present in the final cDNA, enabling accurate counting of TCR cDNA molecules. Specific primers in the conserved constant-segment region were used to synthesize first-strand cDNA for TCR alpha and beta chains. To control for contamination, every cDNA library was double barcoded, receiving both a SMART-Mk sample barcode and Illumina barcodes. TruSeq adapter sequences and Illumina sample barcodes were added in two successive PCR steps. TCR alpha and beta cDNA libraries were sequenced on the Illumina HiSeq platform with custom primers. The original pipeline was this. MiGEC was used to process raw reads and extract unique molecular identifiers, and MiXCR was used to find CDR3 positions. For each individual, recombination models were inferred using an EM algorithm with the repgenHMM and IGoR tools. The analysis of shared clonotypes was done with the tcR package in R, with sharing normalized by the product of cloneset sizes. To study raw recombination without the effects of thymic and clonal selection, out-of-frame nonproductive sequences were analyzed. TCRdb trimmed the raw reads at Q25, called clones with MiXCR and kept productive beta chains. Each entry merges the rows of one CDR3 protein and shows their most common DNA and genes. These V and J calls rely on TCRdb rather than the paper's analysis. The sample records 450,000 or so distinct CDR3 sequences, more than 13% of which are singletons. 0.52% of the sample lies in the top ten.

With regard to this clonotype: Its antigen is currently not known. There are no base qualities to consult, and no much larger clone falls within one base.

Broad study findings and their caveats: Out-of-frame TCR alpha sharing in monozygotic twins was systematically underestimated by recombination models, whereas sharing between unrelated individuals was in agreement with the recombination models. Because the same donors could not be followed over many years, the conclusions depended on cross-sectional statistical analysis. A weaker excess of twin sharing was found in beta out-of-frame sequences because the signal-to-noise ratio was lowered by fewer shared sequences. Zero-insertion analyses could be partly confounded by invariant T cells such as MAIT and iNKT, though diverse VJ usage argued against such confounding for most clonotypes. Compared with coincidental sharing between unrelated individuals, an excess of low generation-probability sequences was observed among out-of-frame TCR alpha sequences shared between twins. Fewer insertions were carried by abundant cord blood beta clonotypes, a similar but weaker trend appeared in young adult naive repertoires, and no such trend appeared in memory repertoires.

These same records also appear under a second study, on yellow fever vaccine responses in identical twins. The other study reports the following: According to the authors, the vaccine-induced T cell response in identical twins seemed to be partly convergent and partly specific to each individual. In the study, vaccine-responding T cell clones were precisely tracked in identical twins.

The source of this sequence is a woman between 18 and 30 years old in good health. Sample: CD4+ T cells sorted from blood. Rearrangement joined TRBV7-3 to TRBJ2-1; 16 junctional bases match TRBD2. The encoded CDR3 is CASSPGLAGGLEQFF. The DNA sequence is TGTGCCAGCAGCCCGGGACTAGCGGGGGGGCTTGAGCAGTTCTTC.